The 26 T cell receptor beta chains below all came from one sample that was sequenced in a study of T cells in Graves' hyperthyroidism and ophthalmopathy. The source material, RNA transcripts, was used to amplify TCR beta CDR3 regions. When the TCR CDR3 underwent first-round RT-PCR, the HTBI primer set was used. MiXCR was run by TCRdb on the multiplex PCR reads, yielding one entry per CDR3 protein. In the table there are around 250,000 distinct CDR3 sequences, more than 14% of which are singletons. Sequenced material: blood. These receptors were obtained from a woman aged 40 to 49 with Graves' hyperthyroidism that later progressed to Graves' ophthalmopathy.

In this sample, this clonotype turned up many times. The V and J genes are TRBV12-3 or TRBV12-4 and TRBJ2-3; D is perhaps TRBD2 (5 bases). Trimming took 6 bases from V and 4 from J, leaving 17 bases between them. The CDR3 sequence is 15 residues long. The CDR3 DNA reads TGTGCCAGCAGACTTCTCGTGCGGGTGGCAGATACGCAGTATTTT. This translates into CASRLLVRVADTQYF.

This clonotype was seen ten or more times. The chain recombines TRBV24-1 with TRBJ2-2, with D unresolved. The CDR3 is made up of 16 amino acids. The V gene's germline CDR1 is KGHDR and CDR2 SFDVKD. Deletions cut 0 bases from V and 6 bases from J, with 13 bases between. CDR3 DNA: TGTGCCACCAGTGATTTGTCGGGTGCGGTCCCCGGGGAGCTGTTTTTT. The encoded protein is CATSDLSGAVPGELFF.

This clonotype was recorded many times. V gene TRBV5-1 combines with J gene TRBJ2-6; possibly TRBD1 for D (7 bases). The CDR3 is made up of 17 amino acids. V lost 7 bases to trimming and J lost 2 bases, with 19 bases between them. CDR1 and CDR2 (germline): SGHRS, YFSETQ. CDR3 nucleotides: TGCGCCAGCCGTGGCGGGACAGCCCTCCCTGGGGCCAACGTCCTGACTTTC. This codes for CASRGGTALPGANVLTF.

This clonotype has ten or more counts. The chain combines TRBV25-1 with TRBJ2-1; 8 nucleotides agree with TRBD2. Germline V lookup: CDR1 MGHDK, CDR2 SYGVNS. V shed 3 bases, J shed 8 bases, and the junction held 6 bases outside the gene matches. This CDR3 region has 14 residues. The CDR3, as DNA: TGTGCCAGCAGTGAGATCAGCGGGAGCGATGAGCAGTTCTTC. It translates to CASSEISGSDEQFF.

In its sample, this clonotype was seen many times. The CDR3 region is CASSQVLDNIQYF. In nucleotides, the CDR3 is TGTGCCAGCAGCCAAGTCTTAGATAACATTCAGTACTTC. The chain employs TRBV3-1 and TRBJ2-4; D gene unclear. V was shortened by 1 base and J by 7 bases, with 8 bases between the two germline ends. Germline values: CDR1 LGHDT, CDR2 YNNKEL (reference sequence). The CDR3 has 13 amino acids.

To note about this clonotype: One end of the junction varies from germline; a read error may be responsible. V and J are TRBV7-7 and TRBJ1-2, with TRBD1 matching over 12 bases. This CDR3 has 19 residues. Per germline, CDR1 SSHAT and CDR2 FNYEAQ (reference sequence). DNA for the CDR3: TGTGCTAGCAGCTTAGTGGCCCGGGACAGGGGGCCGTCTAACTATGGCTACACCTTC. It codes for CASSLVARDRGPSNYGYTF.

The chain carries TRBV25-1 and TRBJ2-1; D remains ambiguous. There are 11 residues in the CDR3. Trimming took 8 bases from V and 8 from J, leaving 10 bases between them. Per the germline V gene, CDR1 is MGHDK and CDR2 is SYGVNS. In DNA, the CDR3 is TGTGCCAGCGCTAGTTTCGATGAGCAGTTCTTC. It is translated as CASASFDEQFF.

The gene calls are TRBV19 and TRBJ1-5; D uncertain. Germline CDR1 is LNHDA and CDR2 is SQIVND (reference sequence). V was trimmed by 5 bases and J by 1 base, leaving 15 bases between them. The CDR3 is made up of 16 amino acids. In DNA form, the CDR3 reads TGTGCCAGTAGTCCCATCGTGGAGGGAAGCAATCAGCCCCAGCATTTT. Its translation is CASSPIVEGSNQPQHF.

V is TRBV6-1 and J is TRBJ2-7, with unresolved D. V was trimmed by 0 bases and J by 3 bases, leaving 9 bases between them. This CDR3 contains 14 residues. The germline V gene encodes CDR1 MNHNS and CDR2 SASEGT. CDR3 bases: TGTGCCAGCAGTGAAGCCTACAGATACTACGAGCAGTACTTC. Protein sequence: CASSEAYRYYEQYF.

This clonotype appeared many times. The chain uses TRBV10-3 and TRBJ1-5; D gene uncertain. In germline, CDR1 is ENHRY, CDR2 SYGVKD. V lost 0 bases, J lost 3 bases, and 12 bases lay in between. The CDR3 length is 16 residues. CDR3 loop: CAISESSGGNNQPQHF. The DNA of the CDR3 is TGTGCCATCAGTGAGTCCTCTGGCGGAAACAATCAGCCCCAGCATTTT.

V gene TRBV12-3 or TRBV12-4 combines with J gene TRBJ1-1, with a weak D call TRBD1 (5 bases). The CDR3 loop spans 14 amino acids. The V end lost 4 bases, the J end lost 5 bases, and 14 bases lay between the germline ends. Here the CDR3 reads CASSSSRVNTEAFF. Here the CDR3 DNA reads TGTGCCAGCAGTTCGTCCAGGGTAAATACTGAAGCTTTCTTT.

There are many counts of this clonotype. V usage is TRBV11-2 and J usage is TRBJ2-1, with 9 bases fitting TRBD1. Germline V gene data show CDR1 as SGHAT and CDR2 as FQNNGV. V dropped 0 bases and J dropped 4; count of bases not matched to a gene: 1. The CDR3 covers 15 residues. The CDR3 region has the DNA TGTGCCAGCAGCTTAGAGGACAGGGGTTACAATGAGCAGTTCTTC. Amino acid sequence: CASSLEDRGYNEQFF.

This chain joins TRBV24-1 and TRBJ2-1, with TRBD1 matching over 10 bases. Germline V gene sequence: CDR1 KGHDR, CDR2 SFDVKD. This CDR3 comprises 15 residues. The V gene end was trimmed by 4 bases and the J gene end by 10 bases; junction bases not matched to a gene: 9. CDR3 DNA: TGTGCCACCAGTGACTATCGGACAGGGGGAAGCGAGCAGTTCTTC. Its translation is CATSDYRTGGSEQFF.

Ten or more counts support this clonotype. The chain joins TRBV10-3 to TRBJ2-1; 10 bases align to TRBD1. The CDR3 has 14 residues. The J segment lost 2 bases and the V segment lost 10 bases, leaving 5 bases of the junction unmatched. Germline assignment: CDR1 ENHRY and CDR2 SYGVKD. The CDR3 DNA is TGTGCCACTGGGACAGGGGTTACCTACAATGAGCAGTTCTTC. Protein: CATGTGVTYNEQFF.

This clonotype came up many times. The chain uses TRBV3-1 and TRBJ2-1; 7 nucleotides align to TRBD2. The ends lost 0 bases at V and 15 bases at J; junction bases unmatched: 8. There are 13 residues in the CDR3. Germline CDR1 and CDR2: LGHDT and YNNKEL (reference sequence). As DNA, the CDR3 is TGTGCCAGCAGCCAAGAAGGAGCGGGACGGCCGTTCTTC. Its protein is CASSQEGAGRPFF.

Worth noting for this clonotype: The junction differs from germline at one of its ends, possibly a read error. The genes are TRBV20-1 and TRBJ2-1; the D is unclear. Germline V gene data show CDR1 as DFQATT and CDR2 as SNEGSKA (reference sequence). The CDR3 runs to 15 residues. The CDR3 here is CSVDSAGYNSAEQLF. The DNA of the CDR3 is TGCAGTGTAGATTCGGCAGGCTACAACTCCGCGGAGCAGCTCTTC.

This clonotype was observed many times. The CDR3 nucleotides are TGTGCCAGCAGCGTAGATTCCGGGAGTCCCTACGAGCAGTACTTC. It is translated as CASSVDSGSPYEQYF. The chain is built from TRBV9 and TRBJ2-7; D is perhaps TRBD2 (6 bases). With 0 bases removed from V and 2 bases from J, the gap between germline ends came to 12 bases. Germline-derived CDR1 and CDR2 are SGDLS and YYNGEE. The CDR3 spans 15 residues.

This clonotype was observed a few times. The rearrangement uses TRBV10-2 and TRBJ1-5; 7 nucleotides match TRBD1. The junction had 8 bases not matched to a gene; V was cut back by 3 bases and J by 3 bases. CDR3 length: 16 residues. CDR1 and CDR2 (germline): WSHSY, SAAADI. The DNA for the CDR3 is TGCGCCAGCAGTGAAACTTCCGGGACAGACAATCAGCCCCAGCATTTT. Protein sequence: CASSETSGTDNQPQHF.

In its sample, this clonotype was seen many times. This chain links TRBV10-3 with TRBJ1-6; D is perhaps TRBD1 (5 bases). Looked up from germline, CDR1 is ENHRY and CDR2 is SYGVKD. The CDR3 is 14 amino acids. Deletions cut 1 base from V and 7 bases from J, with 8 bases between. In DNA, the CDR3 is TGTGCCATCAGTGAGTTAGGGGTAAATTCACCCCTCCACTTT. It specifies CAISELGVNSPLHF.

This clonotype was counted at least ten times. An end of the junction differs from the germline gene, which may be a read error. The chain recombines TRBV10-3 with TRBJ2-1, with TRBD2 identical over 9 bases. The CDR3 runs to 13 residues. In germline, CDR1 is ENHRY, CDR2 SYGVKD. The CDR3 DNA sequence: TGTGCCATCAATGAGCGGGAGGCCAATGAGCAGTTCTTC. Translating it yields CAINEREANEQFF.

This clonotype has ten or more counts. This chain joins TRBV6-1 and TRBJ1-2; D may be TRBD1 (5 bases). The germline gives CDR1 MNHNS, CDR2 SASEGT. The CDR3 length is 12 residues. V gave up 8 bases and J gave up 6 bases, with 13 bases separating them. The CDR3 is CASGGGWDGYTF. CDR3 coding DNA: TGTGCCAGCGGGGGAGGTTGGGATGGCTACACCTTC.

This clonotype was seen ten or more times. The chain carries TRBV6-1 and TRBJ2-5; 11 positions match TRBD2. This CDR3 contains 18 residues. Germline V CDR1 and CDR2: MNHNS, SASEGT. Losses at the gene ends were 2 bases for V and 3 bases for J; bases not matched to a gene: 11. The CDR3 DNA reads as TGTGCCAGCAGTGAATGGATTAGCGGGAGGGCCGAAGAAGAGACCCAGTACTTC. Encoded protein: CASSEWISGRAEEETQYF.

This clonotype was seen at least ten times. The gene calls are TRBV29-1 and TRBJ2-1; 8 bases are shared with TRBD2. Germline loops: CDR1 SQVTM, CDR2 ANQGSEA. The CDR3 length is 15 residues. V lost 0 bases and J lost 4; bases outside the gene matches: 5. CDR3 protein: CSVEDILAVYNEQFF. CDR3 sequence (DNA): TGCAGCGTTGAAGACATACTAGCGGTTTACAATGAGCAGTTCTTC.

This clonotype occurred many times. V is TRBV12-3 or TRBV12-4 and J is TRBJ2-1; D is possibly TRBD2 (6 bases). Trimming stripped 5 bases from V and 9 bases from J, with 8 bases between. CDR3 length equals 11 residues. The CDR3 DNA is TGTGCCAGCAGTCACGGGAGTGAGCAGTTCTTC. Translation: CASSHGSEQFF.

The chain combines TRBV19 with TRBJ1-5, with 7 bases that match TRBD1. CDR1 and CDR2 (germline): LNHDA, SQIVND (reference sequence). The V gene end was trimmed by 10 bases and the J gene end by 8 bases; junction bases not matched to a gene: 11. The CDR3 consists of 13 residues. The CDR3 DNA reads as TGTGCCACCTCGATCGGAGGGGGCAAGCCCCAGCATTTT. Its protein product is CATSIGGGKPQHF. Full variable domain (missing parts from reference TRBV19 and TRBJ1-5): DGGITQSPKYLFRKEGQNVTLSCEQNLNHDAMYWYRQDPGQGLRLIYYSQIVNDFQKGDIAEGYSVSREKKESFPLTVTSAQKNPTAFYLCATSIGGGKPQHFGDGTRLSIL.

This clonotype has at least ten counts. CDR3 DNA sequence: TGTGCCAGCAGTTTAAACGGTCAGAATCAGCCCCAGCATTTT. Its translation is CASSLNGQNQPQHF. V and J are TRBV27 and TRBJ1-5; D uncertain. The CDR3 consists of 14 residues. CDR1 is MNHEY and CDR2 is SMNVEV in the germline V gene (reference sequence). The V end lost 2 bases, the J end lost 4 bases, and 9 bases lay between the germline ends.